This T cell receptor (beta chain) was captured by sequencing in a study of blood T cell repertoires in COVID-19. Here immunoSEQ multiplex PCR was the method, and the copy in TCRdb shows in-frame clones only, minus some. Of around 270,000 clones detected, approximately 90% appear once; the ten largest clones hold roughly 0.8%. Sequences were obtained from peripheral blood. The clonotype was recovered from a man between 25 and 39 years old with acute or convalescent COVID-19.

The CDR3 region is CASSQGEGYGYTF. The CDR3, as DNA: TGCGCCAGCAGCCAAGGGGAGGGCTATGGCTACACCTTC. The chain recombines TRBV4-1 with TRBJ1-2; unclear D gene. Looked up from germline, CDR1 is MGHRA and CDR2 is YSYEKL. The CDR3 is made up of 13 amino acids. Trimming shortened V by 1 base and J by 4 bases, and 7 bases separated the two germline ends.